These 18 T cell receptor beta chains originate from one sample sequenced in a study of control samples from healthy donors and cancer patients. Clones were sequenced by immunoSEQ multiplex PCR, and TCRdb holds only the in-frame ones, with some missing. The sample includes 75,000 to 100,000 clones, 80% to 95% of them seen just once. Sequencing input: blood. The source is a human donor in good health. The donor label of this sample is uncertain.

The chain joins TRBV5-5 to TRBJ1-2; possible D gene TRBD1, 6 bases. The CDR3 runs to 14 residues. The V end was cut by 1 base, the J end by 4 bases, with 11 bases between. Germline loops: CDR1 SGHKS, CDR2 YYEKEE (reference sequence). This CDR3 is CASSLNRESYGYTF. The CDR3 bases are TGTGCCAGCAGCTTGAACAGGGAGAGCTATGGCTACACCTTC.

CDR3 DNA sequence: TGTGCCAGCAGTCTATATGACACTGAAGCTTTCTTT. This sequence encodes CASSLYDTEAFF. J is TRBJ1-1 and V is TRBV6-6; the D is unclear. The CDR3 runs to 12 residues. Looked up from germline, CDR1 is MNHNY and CDR2 is SVGAGI (reference sequence). V lost 5 bases to trimming and J lost 3 bases, with 7 bases between them.

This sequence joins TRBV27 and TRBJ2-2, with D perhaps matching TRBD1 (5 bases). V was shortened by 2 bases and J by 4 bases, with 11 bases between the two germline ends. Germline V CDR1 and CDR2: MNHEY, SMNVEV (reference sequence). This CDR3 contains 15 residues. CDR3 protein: CASSLQGVGTGELFF. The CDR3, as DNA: TGTGCCAGCAGTTTACAGGGCGTAGGCACCGGGGAGCTGTTTTTT.

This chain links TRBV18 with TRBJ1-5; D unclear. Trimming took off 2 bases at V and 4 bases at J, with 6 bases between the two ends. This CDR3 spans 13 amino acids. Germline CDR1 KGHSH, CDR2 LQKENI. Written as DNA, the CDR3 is TGTGCCAGCTCACCAGACATAAATCAGCCCCAGCATTTT. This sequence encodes CASSPDINQPQHF.

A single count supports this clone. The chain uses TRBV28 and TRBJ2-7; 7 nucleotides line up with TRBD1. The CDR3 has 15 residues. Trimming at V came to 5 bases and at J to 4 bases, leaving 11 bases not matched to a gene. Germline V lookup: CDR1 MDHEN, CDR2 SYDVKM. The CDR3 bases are TGTGCCAGCAGTAAAAAACAGGGGTTGGTGTACGAGCAGTACTTC. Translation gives CASSKKQGLVYEQYF.

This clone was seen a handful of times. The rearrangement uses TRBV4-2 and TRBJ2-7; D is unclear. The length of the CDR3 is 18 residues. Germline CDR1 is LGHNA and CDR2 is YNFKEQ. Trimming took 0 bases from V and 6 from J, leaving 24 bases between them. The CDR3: CASSQDYRRPLDLFEQYF. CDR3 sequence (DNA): TGTGCCAGCAGCCAAGATTACCGGCGGCCACTGGACCTTTTCGAGCAGTACTTC.

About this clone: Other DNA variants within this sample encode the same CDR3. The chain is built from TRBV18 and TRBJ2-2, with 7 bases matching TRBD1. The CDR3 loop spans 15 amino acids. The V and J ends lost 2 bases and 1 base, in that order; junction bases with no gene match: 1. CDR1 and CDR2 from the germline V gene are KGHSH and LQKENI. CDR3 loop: CASSPGTVNTGELFF. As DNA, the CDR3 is TGTGCCAGCTCACCAGGGACAGTGAACACCGGGGAGCTGTTTTTT.

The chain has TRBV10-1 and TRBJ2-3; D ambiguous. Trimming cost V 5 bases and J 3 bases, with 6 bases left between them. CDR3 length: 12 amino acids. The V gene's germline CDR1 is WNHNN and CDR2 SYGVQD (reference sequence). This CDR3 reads CASSSTTDTQYF. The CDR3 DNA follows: TGCGCCAGCAGTAGTACTACAGATACGCAGTATTTT.

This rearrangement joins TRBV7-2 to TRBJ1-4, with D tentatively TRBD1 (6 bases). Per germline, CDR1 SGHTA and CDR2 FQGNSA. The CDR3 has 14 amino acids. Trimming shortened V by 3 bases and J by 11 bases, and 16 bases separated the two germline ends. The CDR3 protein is CASSLDPLRGKLFF. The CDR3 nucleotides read TGTGCCAGCAGCTTGGACCCTCTAAGGGGGAAACTGTTTTTT. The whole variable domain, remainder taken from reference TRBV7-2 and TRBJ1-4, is GAGVSQSPSNKVTEKGKDVELRCDPISGHTALYWYRQSLGQGLEFLIYFQGNSAPDKSGLPSDRFSAERTGGSVSTLTIQRTQQEDSAVYLCASSLDPLRGKLFFGSGTQLSVL.

CDR3 in DNA: TGTGCCAGCAGCCAAGGTTACGGGGGGGCCGGGGAGCTGTTTTTT. The encoded protein is CASSQGYGGAGELFF. The V gene is TRBV3-1 (or the pseudogene TRBV3-2), the J gene TRBJ2-2; 8 positions match TRBD2. J lost 6 bases, V lost 1 base, and 4 bases had no gene match. The CDR3 runs to 15 residues. Germline assignment: CDR1 LGHDT and CDR2 YNNKEL (reference sequence).

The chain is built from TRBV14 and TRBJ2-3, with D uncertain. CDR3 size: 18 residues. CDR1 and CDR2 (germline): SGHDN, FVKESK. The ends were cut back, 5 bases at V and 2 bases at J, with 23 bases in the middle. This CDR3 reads CASSSSLDLRWVTDTQYF. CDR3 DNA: TGTGCCAGCAGCTCATCCCTGGACCTCCGGTGGGTCACAGATACGCAGTATTTT.

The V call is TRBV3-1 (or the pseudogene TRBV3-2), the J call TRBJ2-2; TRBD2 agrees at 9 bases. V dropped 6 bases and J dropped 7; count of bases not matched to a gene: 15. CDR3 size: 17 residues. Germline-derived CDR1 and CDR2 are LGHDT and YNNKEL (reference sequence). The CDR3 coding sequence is TGTGCCAGCAGTCGTACGAAGGGGAGCGGGGGGAACGGGGAGCTGTTTTTT. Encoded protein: CASSRTKGSGGNGELFF.

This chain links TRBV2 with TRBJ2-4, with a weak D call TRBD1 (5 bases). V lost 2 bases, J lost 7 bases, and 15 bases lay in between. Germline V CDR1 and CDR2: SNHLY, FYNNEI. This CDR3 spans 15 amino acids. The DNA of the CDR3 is TGTGCCAGCAGTGAATCAGAAGGGGTCAGGAACATTCAGTACTTC. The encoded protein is CASSESEGVRNIQYF.

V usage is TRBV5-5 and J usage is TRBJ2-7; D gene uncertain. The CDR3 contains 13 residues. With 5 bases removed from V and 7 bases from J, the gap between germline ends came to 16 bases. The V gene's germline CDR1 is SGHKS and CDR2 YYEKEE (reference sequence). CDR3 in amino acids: CASSSPPGWEQYV. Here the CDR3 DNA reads TGTGCCAGCAGTTCGCCGCCTGGTTGGGAGCAGTACGTC.

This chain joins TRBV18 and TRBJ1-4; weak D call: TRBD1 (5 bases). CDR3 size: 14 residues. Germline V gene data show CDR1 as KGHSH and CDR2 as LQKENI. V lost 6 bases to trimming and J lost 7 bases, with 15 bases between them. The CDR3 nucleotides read TGTGCCAGCTCCCGCGTGATGGGGGGTGAAAAACTGTTTTTT. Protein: CASSRVMGGEKLFF.

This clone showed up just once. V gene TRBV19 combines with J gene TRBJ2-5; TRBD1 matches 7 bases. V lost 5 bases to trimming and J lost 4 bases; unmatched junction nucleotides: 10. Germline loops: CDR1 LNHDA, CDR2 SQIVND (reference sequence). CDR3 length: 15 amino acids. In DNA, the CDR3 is TGTGCCAGTAGTCTCGGGACAGATGAATTAGAGACCCAGTACTTC. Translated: CASSLGTDELETQYF.

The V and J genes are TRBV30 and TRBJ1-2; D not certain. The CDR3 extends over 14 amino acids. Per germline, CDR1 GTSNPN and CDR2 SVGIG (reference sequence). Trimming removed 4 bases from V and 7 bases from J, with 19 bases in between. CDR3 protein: CAWTNGRGGGGYTF. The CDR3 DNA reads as TGTGCCTGGACCAACGGACGGGGAGGCGGTGGCTACACCTTC.

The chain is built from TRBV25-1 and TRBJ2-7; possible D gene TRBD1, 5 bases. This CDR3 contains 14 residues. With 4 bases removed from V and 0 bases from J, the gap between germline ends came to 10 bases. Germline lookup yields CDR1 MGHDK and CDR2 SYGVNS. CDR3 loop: CASSGDSSSYEQYF. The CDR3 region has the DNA TGTGCCAGCAGTGGCGACAGTAGCTCCTACGAGCAGTACTTC.